These 10 T cell receptor beta chains share one sample of origin, sequenced in a study of shared clonotypes between healthy human individuals. Profiled with immunoSEQ multiplex PCR; TCRdb holds only in-frame clones, not every one. The sample lists 2.3 million or so clones, approximately 93% seen once, with 0.39% in the top ten. Sequenced sample: naive CD4+ T cells from PBMCs. Subset indicated: CD45RA+ positively selected. The receptors here all came from a man aged 18 to 29 in good health. Some clones in this sample may be carry-over from other donors' samples.

Comments on this clone: Other nucleotide sequences in the sample specify the same CDR3. The chain has TRBV7-9 and TRBJ2-2, with 7 nucleotides matching TRBD2. Germline V gives CDR1 SEHNR, CDR2 FQNEAQ (reference sequence). The ends lost 2 bases at V and 5 bases at J; junction bases unmatched: 2. The CDR3 sequence is 14 residues long. The CDR3 coding sequence is TGTGCCAGCAGCTTATTGGGAGGGACCGGGGAGCTGTTTTTT. This encodes CASSLLGGTGELFF. The full variable domain, in which reference TRBV7-9 and TRBJ2-2 provide the parts outside the CDR3, is DTGVSQNPRHKITKRGQNVTFRCDPISEHNRLYWYRQTLGQGPEFLTYFQNEAQLEKSRLLSDRFSAERPKGSFSTLEIQRTEQGDSAMYLCASSLLGGTGELFFGEGSRLTVL.

The gene calls are TRBV21-1 and TRBJ2-3; TRBD2, the table's D call, was not compared with the DNA. TRBV21-1 is a pseudogene. The CDR3 is 17 residues long. The CDR3 region is CASFRGTTLLSTDTQYF. CDR3 coding DNA: TGTGCCAGCTTTAGAGGGACTACTCTGCTCAGCACAGATACGCAGTATTTT.

This clone was seen a handful of times. The rearrangement uses TRBV10-3 and TRBJ1-1; D is uncertain. Trimming cost V 3 bases and J 1 base, with 6 bases left between them. The CDR3 is 13 amino acids. Looked up from germline, CDR1 is ENHRY and CDR2 is SYGVKD. CDR3 nucleotides: TGTGCCATCAGTGATTACACGAACACTGAAGCTTTCTTT. Amino acid sequence: CAISDYTNTEAFF.

V gene TRBV29-1 combines with J gene TRBJ1-3, with no clear D. V lost 6 bases to trimming and J lost 1 base, with 10 bases between them. The CDR3 covers 13 residues. CDR1 and CDR2 (germline): SQVTM, ANQGSEA. This chain's CDR3 is CSVRTWSGNTIYF. In nucleotides, the CDR3 is TGCAGCGTCCGGACTTGGTCTGGAAACACCATATATTTT.

Only a few counts were recorded for this clone. This rearrangement joins TRBV19 to TRBJ2-7; 7 positions match TRBD1. This CDR3 contains 13 residues. V lost 4 bases to trimming and J lost 7 bases; unmatched junction nucleotides: 7. Per the germline V gene, CDR1 is LNHDA and CDR2 is SQIVND (reference sequence). CDR3: CASSTNRGREQYF. Written as DNA, the CDR3 is TGTGCCAGTAGTACCAACAGGGGACGTGAGCAGTACTTC. The full variable domain, with the rest looked up from reference TRBV19 and TRBJ2-7, is DGGITQSPKYLFRKEGQNVTLSCEQNLNHDAMYWYRQDPGQGLRLIYYSQIVNDFQKGDIAEGYSVSREKKESFPLTVTSAQKNPTAFYLCASSTNRGREQYFGPGTRLTVT.

The V call is TRBV2, the J call TRBJ2-5, with D hard to call. The J call may be in error: the DNA end matches TRBJ2-7 better. The CDR3 is 15 residues long. The germline gives CDR1 SNHLY, CDR2 FYNNEI. Here the CDR3 DNA reads TGTGCCAGCAGTCCAGCTGGGTCTACCTCCTACGAGCAGTACTTC. This encodes CASSPAGSTSYEQYF.

The chain carries TRBV19 and TRBJ2-5, with no clear D. V lost 1 base and J 0 bases, leaving 6 bases between the germline ends. This CDR3 is 14 amino acids long. The germline V gene has CDR1 LNHDA and CDR2 SQIVND (reference sequence). The CDR3 spells CASSIVANQETQYF. CDR3 DNA sequence: TGTGCCAGTAGTATAGTGGCGAACCAAGAGACCCAGTACTTC.

The chain couples TRBV27 to TRBJ1-1, with D perhaps matching TRBD1 (5 bases). V lost 4 bases to trimming and J lost 0 bases, with 9 bases between them. The V gene's germline CDR1 is MNHEY and CDR2 SMNVEV (reference sequence). This CDR3 has 14 amino acids. The CDR3 coding sequence is TGTGCCAGCAGTTCGGGACCTTTGAACACTGAAGCTTTCTTT. Its translation is CASSSGPLNTEAFF.

This sequence joins TRBV7-2 and TRBJ1-5; 8 bases line up with TRBD1. Germline V CDR1 and CDR2: SGHTA, FQGNSA. V shed 4 bases and J 2 bases; nucleotides not matched to a gene: 4. The length of the CDR3 is 15 residues. The DNA for the CDR3 is TGTGCCAGCAGCTACCAGGGGGCGCGCAATCAGCCCCAGCATTTT. Translation gives CASSYQGARNQPQHF.

Worth noting for this clone: The same CDR3 also results from other DNA sequences found in this sample. This chain links TRBV20-1 with TRBJ2-4; maybe TRBD2 (6 bases). Trimming shortened V by 4 bases and J by 8 bases, and 9 bases separated the two germline ends. CDR1 and CDR2 (germline): DFQATT, SNEGSKA (reference sequence). The CDR3 length is 11 residues. CDR3 sequence reads: CSATGTHIQYF. The CDR3 nucleotides read TGCAGTGCTACCGGGACTCACATTCAGTACTTC.